These T cell receptor beta chains were read from a single sample in a study of blood T cell repertoires in COVID-19. Assay used: immunoSEQ multiplex PCR; TCRdb lists only in-frame clones, some missing. The sample has over 130,000 clones, 65% to 90% seen once. Sample: peripheral blood. The receptors here all came from a man in his fifties with acute or convalescent COVID-19. The CDR3 runs from the conserved cysteine through the conserved F or W.

TRBV6-5	TRBJ2-5	CASRRDTLKETQYF
TRBV11-3	TRBJ2-1	CASSPRRLQGDNEQFF
TRBV3-1/TRBV3-2	TRBJ2-1	CASGPWAGVGNEQFF
TRBV14	TRBJ2-1	CASSQDRRNEQFF
TRBV21-1	TRBJ1-1	CASRQKPAGDTEAFF
TRBV6-4	TRBJ2-2	CASSPYSANTGELFF
TRBV18	TRBJ1-4	CASSPLFEQRPANEKLFF
TRBV5-8	TRBJ2-1	CASSRDPSDFAYNEQFF
TRBV11-2	TRBJ2-5	CASSLDGETQYF
TRBV6-1	TRBJ2-3	CASSERLAGGYTQYF
TRBV7-2	TRBJ2-3	CASSLSLADTQYF
TRBV6-5	TRBJ2-5	CASGQSSGGGETQYF
TRBV19	TRBJ1-2	CASSAETGYGYTF
TRBV18	TRBJ1-5	CASSPRQGPDQPQHF
TRBV3-1/TRBV3-2	TRBJ2-3	CASSSAANTDTQYF
TRBV6-5	TRBJ1-4	CASTKEGGSQEKLFF
TRBV7-2	TRBJ1-5	CASSSTGNQPQHF
TRBV29-1	TRBJ2-1	CSVPGGAGYNEQFF
TRBV30	TRBJ1-5	CAWSVRTGESNQPQHF
TRBV5-8	TRBJ1-5	CASSLGQGAAQPQHF
TRBV2	TRBJ2-7	CASAGTAYEQYF
TRBV14	TRBJ1-5	CASSHTGQPQHF
TRBV25-1	TRBJ2-7	CASRPTDSSYEQYF
TRBV28	TRBJ1-4	CASSTGQGAMEKLFF
TRBV3-1/TRBV3-2	TRBJ1-2	CASSQDGWTGAYGYTF
TRBV7-2	TRBJ1-2	CASSLGPGTDYGYTF
TRBV5-1	TRBJ1-4	CASSPSTLATNEKLFF
TRBV28	TRBJ1-1	CASSLRTGTNTEAFF
TRBV5-8	TRBJ2-2	CASSSLVGTGETGELFF
TRBV10-1	TRBJ1-4	CASSESKGNEKLFF
TRBV30	TRBJ1-1	CAWSPGTGPFF
TRBV13	TRBJ2-1	CASSLIGTEYNEQFF
TRBV11-3	TRBJ2-7	CASSFVGAYEQYF
TRBV20-1	TRBJ1-5	CSASSAGLGSNQPQHF
TRBV7-2	TRBJ2-5	CASSLNSGAYQETQYF
TRBV6-5	TRBJ2-7	CASKGTGGYEQYF
TRBV29-1	TRBJ2-1	CSVRSSGSSYNEQFF
TRBV9	TRBJ1-6	CASSGTGVGSPLHF
TRBV6-5	TRBJ1-1	CASSLETGSNKAFF
TRBV5-1	TRBJ1-6	CASSLFQTGGDSPLHF
TRBV7-2	TRBJ2-3	CASSTGLAGGVDTQYF
TRBV7-9	TRBJ1-1	CASSLPGVTEAFF
TRBV21-1	TRBJ1-5	CASSKTGAYSNQPQHF
TRBV19	TRBJ1-5	CASKRQQGGINQPQHF
TRBV9	TRBJ1-2	CASSVDGTGGHGYTF
TRBV5-1	TRBJ1-2	CASSSPTGAGDGYTF
TRBV5-1	TRBJ2-5	CASSLALLTGARGETQYF
TRBV9	TRBJ2-3	CASSVFDQGSTDTQYF
TRBV13	TRBJ2-7	CASSRTEGATEQYF
TRBV20-1	TRBJ2-5	CSASVREETQYF
TRBV7-3	TRBJ2-1	CASSLGALNEQFF
TRBV6-5	TRBJ2-1	CASSYGGGYNEQFF